These 7 T cell receptor beta chains originate from one sample sequenced in a study of blood T cell repertoires in COVID-19 (dated by TCRdb to 2020 to 2021). Preparation of the library involved the immunoSEQ multiplex PCR assay. TCRdb took this table from immuneACCESS and kept in-frame rearrangements with V and J called. Such tables lack part of the clones; where checked against another copy, unresolved V genes explain under half of the gap, and the rest is unexplained. This sample has about 150,000 clones in its table, and more than 85% of those were observed once. Of the sample, 2.5% to 3% is held by the ten largest clones. The sample taken for sequencing was peripheral blood. The receptor set was obtained from a man in his sixties with active or convalescent COVID-19.

The chain employs TRBV7-9 and TRBJ2-4; perhaps TRBD2 as D (5 bases). Germline CDR1 and CDR2: SEHNR and FQNEAQ (reference sequence). This CDR3 has 14 residues. Trimming stripped 10 bases from V and 8 bases from J, with 21 bases between. In nucleotides, the CDR3 is TGTGCCACCGGTAGGGAGTTAGTGCGTGACATTCAGTACTTC. Translating gives CATGRELVRDIQYF.

Written as DNA, the CDR3 is TGCAGCGTGAGCAGGGGCTCCTACGAGCAGTACTTC. It codes for CSVSRGSYEQYF. The rearrangement links TRBV29-1 to TRBJ2-7; D possibly corresponds to TRBD1 (6 bases). The CDR3 consists of 12 residues. CDR1 is SQVTM, CDR2 ANQGSEA, per germline. V lost 6 bases and J lost 0, with 9 bases in between.

The chain is built from TRBV6-5 and TRBJ2-3; 12 nucleotides align to TRBD2. CDR1 MNHEY and CDR2 SVGAGI come from the germline V gene. The CDR3 is 14 residues long. J lost 2 bases, V lost 7 bases, and 1 base had no gene match. The CDR3 loop reads CASTSGRDTDTQYF. The CDR3 DNA sequence: TGTGCCAGCACTAGCGGGAGGGACACAGATACGCAGTATTTT.

V usage is TRBV6-6 and J usage is TRBJ2-6; D unresolved. CDR1 and CDR2 (germline): MNHNY, SVGAGI (reference sequence). Trimming pared 6 bases from V and 0 bases from J, leaving 12 bases between. This CDR3 is built from 16 residues. The CDR3 coding sequence is TGTGCCAGCAGCAACGCCCGGTACTCTGGGGCCAACGTCCTGACTTTC. This translates into CASSNARYSGANVLTF.

A single count supports this clone. This chain uses TRBV5-1 with TRBJ2-7; D uncertain. CDR1 is SGHRS, CDR2 YFSETQ, per germline. The germline V and J ends were trimmed by 4 bases and 0 bases, with 17 bases remaining between them. The CDR3 consists of 16 residues. CDR3 in DNA: TGCGCCAGCAGCCAGTATGGCCGTTCCAGCTCCTACGAGCAGTACTTC. Translated: CASSQYGRSSSYEQYF.

The CDR3 sequence: CAISDAGSANEKLFF. The DNA of the CDR3 is TGTGCCATCAGTGATGCGGGATCGGCTAATGAAAAACTGTTTTTT. The gene calls are TRBV10-3 and TRBJ1-4, with D unresolved. There are 15 residues in the CDR3. Trimming took 3 bases from V and 3 from J, leaving 11 bases between them. CDR1 ENHRY and CDR2 SYGVKD come from the germline V gene.

This clone was recorded only once. V gene TRBV11-2 combines with J gene TRBJ2-5, with D possibly TRBD1 on 5 matching bases. Trimming left V 4 bases short and J 4 bases short, with 16 bases between. Germline V gene sequence: CDR1 SGHAT, CDR2 FQNNGV. The CDR3 contains 15 residues. In nucleotides, the CDR3 is TGTGCCAGCAGCTCCCTAGGGTCTAGGGGAGAGACCCAGTACTTC. Its translation is CASSSLGSRGETQYF. Based on the CDR3 plus reference TRBV11-2 and TRBJ2-5, the full variable domain is EAGVAQSPRYKIIEKRQSVAFWCNPISGHATLYWYQQILGQGPKLLIQFQNNGVVDDSQLPKDRFSAERLKGVDSTLKIQPAKLEDSAVYLCASSSLGSRGETQYFGPGTRLLVL.